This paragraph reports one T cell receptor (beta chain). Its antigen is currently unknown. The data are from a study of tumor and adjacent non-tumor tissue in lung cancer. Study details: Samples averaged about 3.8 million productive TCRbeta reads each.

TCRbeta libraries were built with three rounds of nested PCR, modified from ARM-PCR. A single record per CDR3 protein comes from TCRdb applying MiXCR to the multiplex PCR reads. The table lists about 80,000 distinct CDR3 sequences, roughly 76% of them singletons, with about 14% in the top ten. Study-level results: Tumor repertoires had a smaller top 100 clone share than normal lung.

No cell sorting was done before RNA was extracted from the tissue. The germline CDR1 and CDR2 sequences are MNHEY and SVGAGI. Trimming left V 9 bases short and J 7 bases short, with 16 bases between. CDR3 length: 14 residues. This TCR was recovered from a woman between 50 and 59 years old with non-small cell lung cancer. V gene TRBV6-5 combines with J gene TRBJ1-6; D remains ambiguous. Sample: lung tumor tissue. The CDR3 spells CASRLQSANSPLHF. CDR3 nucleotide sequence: TGTGCCAGTAGACTACAGAGTGCCAATTCACCCCTCCACTTT.